These 10 T cell receptor beta chains originate from one sample sequenced in a study of cytotoxic CD8 clonotypes in ibrutinib-treated CLL. Clones were sequenced by immunoSEQ multiplex PCR, and TCRdb holds only the in-frame ones, with some missing. The table includes tens of thousands of clones, approximately 69% detected once. Sequenced here: PBMCs, sampled before ibrutinib treatment. The receptors stem from a human donor with chronic lymphocytic leukemia.

This clone has only a few counts. The CDR3 region has the DNA TGTGCCAGCAGCCGAAGGCATGGGACAGACAACGAGCAGTACTTC. It codes for CASSRRHGTDNEQYF. The chain couples TRBV7-3 to TRBJ2-7; TRBD1 matches 7 bases. CDR3 length equals 15 residues. V lost 5 bases, J lost 5 bases, and 12 bases stayed unmatched. Looked up from germline, CDR1 is SGHTA and CDR2 is FQGTGA.

This clone was seen a few times. The chain employs TRBV19 and TRBJ2-3; D remains unclear. This CDR3 has 12 amino acids. V was trimmed by 4 bases and J by 6 bases, leaving 8 bases between them. Per germline, CDR1 LNHDA and CDR2 SQIVND (reference sequence). The CDR3 loop is CASSRVRDTQYF. The CDR3 region has the DNA TGTGCCAGTAGTAGGGTTCGGGATACGCAGTATTTT.

The chain joins TRBV18 to TRBJ2-3; TRBD2 agrees at 8 bases. Germline trimming cut 10 bases from V and 4 bases from J; bases unmatched to any gene: 10. The CDR3 totals 14 residues. Germline values: CDR1 KGHSH, CDR2 LQKENI. The CDR3: CATSSGGSADTQYF. CDR3 nucleotides: TGTGCCACCTCGTCGGGGGGGAGTGCAGATACGCAGTATTTT.

This chain uses TRBV5-1 with TRBJ1-1, with D unclear. The CDR3 is made up of 14 amino acids. Germline CDR1 and CDR2: SGHRS and YFSETQ. V was pared by 2 bases and J by 1 base, with 9 bases between. The CDR3 loop reads CASSFNYGNTEAFF. As DNA, the CDR3 is TGCGCCAGCAGCTTTAACTACGGGAACACTGAAGCTTTCTTT.

The chain employs TRBV28 and TRBJ2-2; unclear D gene. The V gene lost 2 bases and the J gene lost 6 bases, with 13 bases spanning the gap. Germline assignment: CDR1 MDHEN and CDR2 SYDVKM. The CDR3 runs to 15 residues. The CDR3 DNA sequence: TGTGCCAGCAGTTTACTCGGCAGATATGCCGGGGAGCTGTTTTTT. Its protein product is CASSLLGRYAGELFF.

This sequence joins TRBV7-3 and TRBJ2-1; 8 bases agree with TRBD2. J lost 7 bases, V lost 1 base, and 9 bases had no gene match. There are 16 residues in the CDR3. The germline gives CDR1 SGHTA, CDR2 FQGTGA. CDR3 residues: CASSLNPGGPVNEQFF. As DNA, the CDR3 is TGTGCCAGCAGCTTAAACCCGGGAGGGCCTGTTAATGAGCAGTTCTTC.

The chain combines TRBV28 with TRBJ2-1; 10 bases agree with TRBD2. This CDR3 comprises 14 residues. Germline-derived CDR1 and CDR2 are MDHEN and SYDVKM. V trimming: 6 bases; J trimming: 15 bases; junction bases outside the gene matches: 14. This CDR3 reads CASSPVGLAGVSFF. DNA for the CDR3: TGTGCCAGCAGCCCAGTGGGGCTAGCGGGAGTCTCGTTCTTC.

This clone was seen only a few times. The rearrangement uses TRBV29-1 and TRBJ2-7; the D call may be TRBD1 or TRBD2 (5 bases each). The CDR3 totals 13 residues. CDR1 SQVTM and CDR2 ANQGSEA come from the germline V gene. Trimming took off 4 bases at V and 0 bases at J, with 10 bases between the two ends. The CDR3 nucleotides are TGCAGCGTTGTGGGGGAGAGCTCCTACGAGCAGTACTTC. As protein: CSVVGESSYEQYF.

The chain recombines TRBV4-3 with TRBJ2-1, with 7 bases fitting TRBD2. Trimming cost V 4 bases and J 0 bases; bases outside gene matches: 12. CDR3 size: 18 residues. Germline loops: CDR1 LGHNA, CDR2 YSLEER. The CDR3 DNA is TGCGCCAGCAGCCTCCGGGAGGCGGGAGAAGGCTCCTACAATGAGCAGTTCTTC. This gives the protein CASSLREAGEGSYNEQFF.

The chain recombines TRBV21-1 with TRBJ1-1. TRBV21-1 is given as a pseudogene. The CDR3 totals 15 residues. The CDR3 DNA reads as TGTGCCAGCAGCAAAGAAGGGGAGGTGAACACTGAAGCTTTCTTT. This encodes CASSKEGEVNTEAFF.